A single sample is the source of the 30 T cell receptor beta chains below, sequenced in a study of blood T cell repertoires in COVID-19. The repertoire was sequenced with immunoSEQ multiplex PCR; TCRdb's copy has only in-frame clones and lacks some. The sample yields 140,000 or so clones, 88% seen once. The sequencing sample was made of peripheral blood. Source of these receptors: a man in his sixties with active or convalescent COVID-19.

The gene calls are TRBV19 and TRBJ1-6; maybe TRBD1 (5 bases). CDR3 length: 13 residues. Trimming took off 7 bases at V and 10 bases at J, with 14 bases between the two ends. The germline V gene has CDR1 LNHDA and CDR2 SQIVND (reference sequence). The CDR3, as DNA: TGTGCCAGTAATGCCAGGGCGAACTCACCCCTCCACTTT. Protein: CASNARANSPLHF.

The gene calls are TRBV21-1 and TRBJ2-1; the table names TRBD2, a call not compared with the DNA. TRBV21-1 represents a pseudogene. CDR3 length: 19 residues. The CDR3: CASSKTRTSGRGRHNEQFF. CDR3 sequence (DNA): TGTGCCAGCAGCAAAACAAGGACTAGCGGGAGGGGAAGGCACAATGAGCAGTTCTTC.

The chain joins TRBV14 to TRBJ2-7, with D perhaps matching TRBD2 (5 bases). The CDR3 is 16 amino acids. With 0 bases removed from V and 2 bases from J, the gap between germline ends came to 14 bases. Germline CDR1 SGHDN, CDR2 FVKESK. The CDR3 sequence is CASSQDRRTYPYEQYF. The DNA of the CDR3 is TGTGCCAGCAGCCAAGATAGGAGGACTTACCCCTACGAGCAGTACTTC.

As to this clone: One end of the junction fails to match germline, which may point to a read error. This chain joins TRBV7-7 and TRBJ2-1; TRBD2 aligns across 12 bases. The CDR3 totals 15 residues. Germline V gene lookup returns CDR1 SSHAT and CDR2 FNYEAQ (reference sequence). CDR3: CASSSTSGGYNEQFF. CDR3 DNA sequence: TGTGCTAGCAGCTCGACTAGCGGGGGATACAATGAGCAGTTCTTC. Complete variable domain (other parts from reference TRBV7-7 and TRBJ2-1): GAGVSQSPRYKVTKRGQDVTLRCDPISSHATLYWYQQALGQGPEFLTYFNYEAQPDKSGLPSDRFSAERPEGSISTLTIQRTEQRDSAMYRCASSSTSGGYNEQFFGPGTRLTVL.

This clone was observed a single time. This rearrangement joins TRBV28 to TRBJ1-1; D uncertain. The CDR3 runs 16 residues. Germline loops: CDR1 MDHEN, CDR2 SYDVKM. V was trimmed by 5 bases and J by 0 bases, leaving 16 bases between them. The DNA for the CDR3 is TGTGCCAGCAGTCCCGTTCGAGGGAGGGTGAACACTGAAGCTTTCTTT. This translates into CASSPVRGRVNTEAFF. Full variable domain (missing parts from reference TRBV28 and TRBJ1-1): DVKVTQSSRYLVKRTGEKVFLECVQDMDHENMFWYRQDPGLGLRLIYFSYDVKMKEKGDIPEGYSVSREKKERFSLILESASTNQTSMYLCASSPVRGRVNTEAFFGQGTRLTVV.

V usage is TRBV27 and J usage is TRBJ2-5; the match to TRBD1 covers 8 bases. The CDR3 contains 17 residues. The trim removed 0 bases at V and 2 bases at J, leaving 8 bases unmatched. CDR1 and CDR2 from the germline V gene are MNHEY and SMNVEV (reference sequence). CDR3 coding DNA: TGTGCCAGCAGTTTATCCTCCAGGGGGCGTTATCAAGAGACCCAGTACTTC. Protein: CASSLSSRGRYQETQYF.

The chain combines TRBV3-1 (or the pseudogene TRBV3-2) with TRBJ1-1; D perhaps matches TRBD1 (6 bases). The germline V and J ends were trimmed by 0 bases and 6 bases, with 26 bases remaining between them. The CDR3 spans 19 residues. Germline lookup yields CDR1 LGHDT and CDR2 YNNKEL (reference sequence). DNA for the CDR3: TGTGCCAGCAGCCAAGACTGGGGTTCGGGGGGCGCATCGGGCGCTGAAGCTTTCTTT. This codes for CASSQDWGSGGASGAEAFF.

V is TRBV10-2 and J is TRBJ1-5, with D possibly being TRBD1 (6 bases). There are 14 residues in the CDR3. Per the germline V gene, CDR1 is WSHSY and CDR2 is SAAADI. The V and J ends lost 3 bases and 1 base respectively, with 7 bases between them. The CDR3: CASSETGSNQPQHF. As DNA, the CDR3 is TGCGCCAGCAGTGAAACAGGGAGCAATCAGCCCCAGCATTTT.

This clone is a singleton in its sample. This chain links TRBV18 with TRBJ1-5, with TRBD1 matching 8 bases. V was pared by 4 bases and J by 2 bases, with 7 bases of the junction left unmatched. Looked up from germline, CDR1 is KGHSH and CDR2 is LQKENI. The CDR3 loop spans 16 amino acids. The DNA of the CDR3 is TGTGCCAGCTCACAGGCGACAGGGGTGGGCAATCAGCCCCAGCATTTT. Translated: CASSQATGVGNQPQHF.

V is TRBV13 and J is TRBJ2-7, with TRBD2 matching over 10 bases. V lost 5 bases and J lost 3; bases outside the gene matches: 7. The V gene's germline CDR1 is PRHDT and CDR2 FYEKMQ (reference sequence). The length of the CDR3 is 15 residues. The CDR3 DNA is TGTGCCAGCAGCCCAAAGGCTAGCGGGGGCTACGAGCAGTACTTC. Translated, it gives CASSPKASGGYEQYF. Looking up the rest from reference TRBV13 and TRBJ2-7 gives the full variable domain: AAGVIQSPRHLIKEKRETATLKCYPIPRHDTVYWYQQGPGQDPQFLISFYEKMQSDKGSIPDRFSAQQFSDYHSELNMSSLELGDSALYFCASSPKASGGYEQYFGPGTRLTVT.

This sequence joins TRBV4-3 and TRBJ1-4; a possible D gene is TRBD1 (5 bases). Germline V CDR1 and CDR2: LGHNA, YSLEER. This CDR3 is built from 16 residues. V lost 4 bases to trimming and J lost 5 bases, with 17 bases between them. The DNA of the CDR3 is TGCGCCAGCAGCCCCAGGTGGGGCGCTGGAAATGAAAAACTGTTTTTT. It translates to CASSPRWGAGNEKLFF.

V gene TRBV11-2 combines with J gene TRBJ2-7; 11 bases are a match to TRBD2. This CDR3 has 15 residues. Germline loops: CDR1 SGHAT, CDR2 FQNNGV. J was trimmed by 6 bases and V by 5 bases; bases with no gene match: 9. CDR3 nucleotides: TGTGCCAGCAGCATACAACTAGCGGGAGATCGCGAGCAGTACTTC. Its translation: CASSIQLAGDREQYF.

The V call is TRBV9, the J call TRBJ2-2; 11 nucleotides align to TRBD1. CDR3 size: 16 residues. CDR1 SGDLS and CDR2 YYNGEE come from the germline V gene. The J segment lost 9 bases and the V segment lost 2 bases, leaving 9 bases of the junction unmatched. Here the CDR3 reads CASSVNRDRGVRELFF. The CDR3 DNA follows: TGTGCCAGCAGCGTGAACCGGGACAGGGGGGTACGGGAGCTGTTTTTT. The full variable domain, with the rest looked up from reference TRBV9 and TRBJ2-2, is DSGVTQTPKHLITATGQRVTLRCSPRSGDLSVYWYQQSLDQGLQFLIQYYNGEERAKGNILERFSAQQFPDLHSELNLSSLELGDSALYFCASSVNRDRGVRELFFGEGSRLTVL.

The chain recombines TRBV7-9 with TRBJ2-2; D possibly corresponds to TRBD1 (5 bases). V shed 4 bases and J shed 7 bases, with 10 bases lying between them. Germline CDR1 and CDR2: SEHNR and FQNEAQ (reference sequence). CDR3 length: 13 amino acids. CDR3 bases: TGTGCCAGCAGCTCAGGGCCATTCGGGGAGCTGTTTTTT. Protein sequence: CASSSGPFGELFF.

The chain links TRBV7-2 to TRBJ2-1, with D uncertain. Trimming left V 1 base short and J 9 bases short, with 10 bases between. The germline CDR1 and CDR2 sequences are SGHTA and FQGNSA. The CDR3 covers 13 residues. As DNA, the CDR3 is TGTGCCAGCAGCTTAGGAGGTCTCCGTGAGCAGTTCTTC. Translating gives CASSLGGLREQFF.

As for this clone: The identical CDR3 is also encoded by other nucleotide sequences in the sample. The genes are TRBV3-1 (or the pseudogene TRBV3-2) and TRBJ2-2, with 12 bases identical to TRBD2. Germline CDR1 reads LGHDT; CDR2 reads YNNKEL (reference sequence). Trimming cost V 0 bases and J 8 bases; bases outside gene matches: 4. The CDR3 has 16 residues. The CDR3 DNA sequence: TGTGCCAGCAGCCAAGATGGCACTAGCGGGAGGGGGGAGCTGTTTTTT. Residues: CASSQDGTSGRGELFF.

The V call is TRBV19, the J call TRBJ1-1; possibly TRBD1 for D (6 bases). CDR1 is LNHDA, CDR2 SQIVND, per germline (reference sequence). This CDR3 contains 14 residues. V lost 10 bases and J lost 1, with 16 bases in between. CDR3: CATGGWQTNTEAFF. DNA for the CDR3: TGTGCCACTGGGGGCTGGCAGACGAACACTGAAGCTTTCTTT.

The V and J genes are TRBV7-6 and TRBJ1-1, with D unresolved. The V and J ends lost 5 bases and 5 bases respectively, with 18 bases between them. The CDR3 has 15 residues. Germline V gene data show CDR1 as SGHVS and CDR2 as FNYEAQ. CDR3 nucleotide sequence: TGTGCCAGCAGCCCCGACGGGCTGCCGGGGACTGAAGCTTTCTTT. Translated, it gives CASSPDGLPGTEAFF.

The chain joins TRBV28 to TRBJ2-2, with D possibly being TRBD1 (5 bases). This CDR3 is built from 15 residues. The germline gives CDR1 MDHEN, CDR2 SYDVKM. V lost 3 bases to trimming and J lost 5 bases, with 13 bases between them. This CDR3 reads CASSFPTGWTGELFF. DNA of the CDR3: TGTGCCAGCAGTTTCCCCACAGGATGGACCGGGGAGCTGTTTTTT.

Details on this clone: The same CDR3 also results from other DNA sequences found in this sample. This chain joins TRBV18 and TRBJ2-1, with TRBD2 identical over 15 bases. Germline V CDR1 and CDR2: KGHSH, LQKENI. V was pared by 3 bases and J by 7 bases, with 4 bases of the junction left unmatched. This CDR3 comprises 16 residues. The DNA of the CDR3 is TGTGCCAGCTCACCTGGGACTAGCGGGAGGCGTAATGAGCAGTTCTTC. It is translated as CASSPGTSGRRNEQFF.

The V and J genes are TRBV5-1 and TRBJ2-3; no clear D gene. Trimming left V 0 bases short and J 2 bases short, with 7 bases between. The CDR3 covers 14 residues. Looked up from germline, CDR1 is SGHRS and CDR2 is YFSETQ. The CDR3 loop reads CASSLGDNTDTQYF. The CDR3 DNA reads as TGCGCCAGCAGCTTGGGCGACAACACAGATACGCAGTATTTT. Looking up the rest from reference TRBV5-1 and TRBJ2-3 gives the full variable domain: KAGVTQTPRYLIKTRGQQVTLSCSPISGHRSVSWYQQTPGQGLQFLFEYFSETQRNKGNFPGRFSGRQFSNSRSEMNVSTLELGDSALYLCASSLGDNTDTQYFGPGTRLTVL.

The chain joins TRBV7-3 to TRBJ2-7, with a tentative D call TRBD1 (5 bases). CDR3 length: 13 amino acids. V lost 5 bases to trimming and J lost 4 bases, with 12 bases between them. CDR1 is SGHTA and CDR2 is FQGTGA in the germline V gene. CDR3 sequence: CASSMGTGYEQYF. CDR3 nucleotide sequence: TGTGCCAGCAGCATGGGCACAGGTTACGAGCAGTACTTC.

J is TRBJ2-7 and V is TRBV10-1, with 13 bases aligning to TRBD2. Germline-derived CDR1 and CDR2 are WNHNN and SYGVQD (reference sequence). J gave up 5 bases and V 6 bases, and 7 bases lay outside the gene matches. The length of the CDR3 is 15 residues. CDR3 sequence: CASSRTSGSRDEQYF. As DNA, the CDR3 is TGCGCCAGCAGCCGGACTAGCGGGAGTAGGGACGAGCAGTACTTC.

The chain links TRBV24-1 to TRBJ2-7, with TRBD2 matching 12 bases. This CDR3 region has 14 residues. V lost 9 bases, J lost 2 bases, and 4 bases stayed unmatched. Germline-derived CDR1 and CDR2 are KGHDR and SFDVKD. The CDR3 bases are TGTGCCACCGCTAGCGGGAGGGCGGCCTACGAGCAGTACTTC. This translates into CATASGRAAYEQYF.

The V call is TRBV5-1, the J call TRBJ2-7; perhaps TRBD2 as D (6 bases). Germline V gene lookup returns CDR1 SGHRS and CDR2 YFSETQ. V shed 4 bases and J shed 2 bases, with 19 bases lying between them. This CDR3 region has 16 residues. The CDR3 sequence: CASSPSGERSAYEQYF. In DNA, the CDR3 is TGCGCCAGCAGCCCCTCGGGGGAGCGGTCGGCCTACGAGCAGTACTTC. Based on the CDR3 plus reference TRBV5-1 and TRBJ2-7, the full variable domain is KAGVTQTPRYLIKTRGQQVTLSCSPISGHRSVSWYQQTPGQGLQFLFEYFSETQRNKGNFPGRFSGRQFSNSRSEMNVSTLELGDSALYLCASSPSGERSAYEQYFGPGTRLTVT.

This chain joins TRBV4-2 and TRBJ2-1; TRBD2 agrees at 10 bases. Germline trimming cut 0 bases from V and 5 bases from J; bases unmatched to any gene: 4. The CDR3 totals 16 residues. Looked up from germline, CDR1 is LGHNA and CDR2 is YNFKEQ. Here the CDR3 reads CASSQESAGGNNEQFF. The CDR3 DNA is TGTGCCAGCAGCCAAGAATCAGCGGGAGGGAACAATGAGCAGTTCTTC.

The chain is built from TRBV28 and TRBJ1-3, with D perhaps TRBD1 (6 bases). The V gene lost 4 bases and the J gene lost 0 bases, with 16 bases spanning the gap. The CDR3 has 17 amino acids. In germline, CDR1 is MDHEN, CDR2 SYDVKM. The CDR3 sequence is CASSSWTASISGNTIYF. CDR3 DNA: TGTGCCAGCAGTTCGTGGACAGCATCCATCTCTGGAAACACCATATATTTT.

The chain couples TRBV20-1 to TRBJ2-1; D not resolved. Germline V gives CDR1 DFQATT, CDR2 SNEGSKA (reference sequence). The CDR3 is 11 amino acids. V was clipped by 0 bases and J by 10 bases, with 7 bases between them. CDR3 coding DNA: TGCAGTGCTAGAGATCAAACAGAGCAGTTCTTC. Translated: CSARDQTEQFF.

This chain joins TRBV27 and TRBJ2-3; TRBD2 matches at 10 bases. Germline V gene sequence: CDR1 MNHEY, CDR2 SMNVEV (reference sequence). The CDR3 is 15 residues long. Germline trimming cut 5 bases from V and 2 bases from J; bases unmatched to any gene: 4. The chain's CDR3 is CASSRTSGPTDTQYF. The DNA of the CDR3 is TGTGCCAGCAGTCGGACTAGCGGCCCCACAGATACGCAGTATTTT.

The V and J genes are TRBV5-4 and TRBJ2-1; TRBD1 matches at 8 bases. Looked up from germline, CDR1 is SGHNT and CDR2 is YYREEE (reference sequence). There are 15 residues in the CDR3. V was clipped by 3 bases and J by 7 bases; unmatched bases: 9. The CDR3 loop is CASSWHRQGANEQFF. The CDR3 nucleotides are TGTGCCAGCAGCTGGCATCGGCAGGGGGCAAATGAGCAGTTCTTC.